This entry concerns a single T cell receptor beta chain. The record originates from a study of control samples from healthy donors and cancer patients. Here immunoSEQ multiplex PCR was the method, and the copy in TCRdb shows in-frame clones only, minus some. Here the sample spans around 140,000 clones, 93% being singletons. CDR1 and CDR2 (germline): LNHNV, YYDKDF (reference sequence). With 2 bases removed from V and 7 bases from J, the gap between germline ends came to 11 bases. This CDR3 has 14 residues. The genes are TRBV15 and TRBJ1-4, with TRBD1 as a possible D gene (6 bases). Sequences were obtained from blood. The receptor was isolated from a man aged 18 to 30 in good health. As DNA, the CDR3 is TGTGCCACCAGCAGACAGGGGCTCAGTGAAAAACTGTTTTTT. As protein: CATSRQGLSEKLFF.